This T cell receptor (beta chain) originates from a study of neurological immune-mediated disorders. Study-level results: Because no CDR3 amino acid sequences were shared across subjects by expanded clones, private repertoires were suggested in all groups. Multiple sclerosis was found to have the least TCR clonal expansion, below healthy controls, and HTLV-1-associated myelopathy the most.

Where libraries were unsorted, they were derived from 2 million PBMCs stored at -80 degrees C. This clonotype was detected ten times or more. Its target is unknown. TCRdb recomputed calls from the 5' RACE reads with MiXCR, one row per CDR3 protein. In the table there are about 50,000 distinct CDR3 sequences, 10% of which are singletons. Germline V CDR1 and CDR2: SGHKS, YYEKEE (reference sequence). This CDR3 is 15 amino acids long. J lost 0 bases, V lost 4 bases, and 3 bases had no gene match. The source material was PBMCs. The genes are TRBV5-5 and TRBJ2-5, with 10 positions matching TRBD1. The TCR comes from a man between 65 and 85 years old with HTLV-1-associated myelopathy (HAM/TSP). Written as DNA, the CDR3 is TGTGCCAGCAGCCAGACAGGGGGCGACCAAGAGACCCAGTACTTC. Translated, it gives CASSQTGGDQETQYF.